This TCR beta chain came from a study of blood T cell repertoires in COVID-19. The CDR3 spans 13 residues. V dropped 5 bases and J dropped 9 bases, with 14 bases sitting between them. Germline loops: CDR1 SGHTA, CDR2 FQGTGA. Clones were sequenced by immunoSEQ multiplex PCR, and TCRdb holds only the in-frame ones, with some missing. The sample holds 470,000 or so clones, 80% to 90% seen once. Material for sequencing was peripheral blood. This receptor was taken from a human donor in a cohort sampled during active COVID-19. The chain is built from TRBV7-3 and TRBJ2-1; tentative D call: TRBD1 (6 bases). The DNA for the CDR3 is TGTGCCAGCAGCCTCACAGGGAGCACTGAGCAGTTCTTC. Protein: CASSLTGSTEQFF.